This record covers a single TCR beta chain. The antigen it binds to is not known. The sample holds no much larger clone one base away, and base qualities are not on file. Peripheral blood CD8+ and CD4+ T cells from healthy donors, Susac syndrome patients and multiple sclerosis patients were profiled using high-throughput TCR beta sequencing. The multiple sclerosis controls were treatment-naive patients whose relapsing-remitting disease, either stable or active, fulfilled the revised McDonald criteria. Bulk CD8+ and CD4+ T cells were purified magnetically by negative isolation, whereas CD8+ TEMRA cells were enriched by FACS. Blood was collected in EDTA tubes and processed within 24 hours, with PBMCs isolated through density gradient centrifugation. PBMCs destined for TCR sequencing were cryopreserved in liquid nitrogen and later thawed in a 37 °C water bath. Purity of sorted or isolated CD4+, CD8+ and CD8+ TEMRA cells was at least 90%.

This record belongs to a study of CD8 T cells in Susac syndrome (dated by TCRdb to the late 2010s). Notes on the research overall: The study used repertoire sequencing to test whether antigen drove CD8+ T cell activation and differentiation in Susac syndrome. The study compared CD8+ T cell repertoire clonality among over 9 healthy donors, approximately 14 Susac syndrome patients and some 16 multiple sclerosis patients.

RNA was extracted with the RNeasy kit and roughly 0.45 to 1 ug was reverse transcribed using random hexamers. TCR beta CDR3 regions were amplified with the immunoSEQ multiplex PCR assay covering 54 Vbeta and 13 Jbeta segments. PCR amplification bias was corrected by using a synthetic template baseline for primer optimization and computational correction. The authors' pipeline ran thus. Reads were assigned to V, D and J genes according to IMGT and analyzed in immunoSEQ Analyzer, with only productive sequences retained. Clonality was computed as one minus Shannon entropy normalized by log2 of the number of productive unique sequences. Public and private clones were assessed among the 100 most prevalent clones of each patient and control. A clone was defined as Susac-specific if it was absent from the healthy and MS cohorts, from about a thousand published viral clones and from other ImmuneACCESS disease sequences. The public reads were reprocessed in TCRdb via fastp at Q25 and MiXCR, keeping in-frame beta chains. Each entry is one CDR3 protein sequence, shown with its most common DNA and genes. The V and J calls were not made by the authors but by TCRdb's processing. The sample table holds 150,000 to 200,000 distinct CDR3 sequences, of which 90% to 95% were seen once. The ten largest clones add up to around 0.16% of the sample.

Study-level results and caveats: The number of individuals in the TCR sequencing and HLA analysis was acknowledged as relatively small.

The sequencing input was CD8+ T cells from PBMCs. The sequence was collected from a human donor with multiple sclerosis.

The CDR3 region reads CASSHLGRGETQYF. The base sequence is TGTGCCAGCAGTCATTTAGGACGAGGAGAGACCCAGTACTTC. The chain links TRBV27 with TRBJ2-5, with the identity of the D gene unclear. V sheds 5 bases and J sheds 4 bases, leaving 14 bases between their ends. There are 14 amino acids in the CDR3, from cysteine to phenylalanine inclusive. Only CDR3 DNA is held: 42 bases, read in frame from base 1. Sequences MNHEY (CDR1) and SMNVEV (CDR2) are obtained from the germline V gene (reference sequence).